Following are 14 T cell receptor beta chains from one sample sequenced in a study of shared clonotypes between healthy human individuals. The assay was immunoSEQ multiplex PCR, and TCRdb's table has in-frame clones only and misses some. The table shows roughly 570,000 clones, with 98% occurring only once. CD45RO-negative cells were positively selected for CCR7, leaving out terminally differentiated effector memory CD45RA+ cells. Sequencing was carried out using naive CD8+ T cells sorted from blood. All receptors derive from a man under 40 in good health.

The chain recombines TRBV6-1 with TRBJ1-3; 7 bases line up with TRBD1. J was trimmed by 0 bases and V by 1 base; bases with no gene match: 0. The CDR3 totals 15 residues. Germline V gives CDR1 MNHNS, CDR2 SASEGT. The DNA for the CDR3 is TGTGCCAGCAGTGAAGGGGACAGCTCTGGAAACACCATATATTTT. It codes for CASSEGDSSGNTIYF.

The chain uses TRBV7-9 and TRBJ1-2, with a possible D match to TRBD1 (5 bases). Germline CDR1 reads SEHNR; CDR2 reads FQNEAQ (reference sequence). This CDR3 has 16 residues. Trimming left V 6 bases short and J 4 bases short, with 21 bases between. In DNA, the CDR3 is TGTGCCAGCAGGCGAGGGAGAGGGGACTTTCTCTATGGCTACACCTTC. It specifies CASRRGRGDFLYGYTF.

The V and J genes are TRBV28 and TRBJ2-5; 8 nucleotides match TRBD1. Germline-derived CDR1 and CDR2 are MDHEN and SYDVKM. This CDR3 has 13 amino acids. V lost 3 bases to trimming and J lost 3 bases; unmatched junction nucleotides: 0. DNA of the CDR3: TGTGCCAGCAGTTTGGACAGGGAAGAGACCCAGTACTTC. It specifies CASSLDREETQYF.

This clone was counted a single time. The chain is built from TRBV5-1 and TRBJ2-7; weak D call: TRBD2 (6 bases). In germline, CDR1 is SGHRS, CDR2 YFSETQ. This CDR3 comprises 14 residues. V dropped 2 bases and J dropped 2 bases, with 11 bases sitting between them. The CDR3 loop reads CASSFAGRTYEQYF. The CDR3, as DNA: TGCGCCAGCAGCTTTGCGGGAAGGACCTACGAGCAGTACTTC.

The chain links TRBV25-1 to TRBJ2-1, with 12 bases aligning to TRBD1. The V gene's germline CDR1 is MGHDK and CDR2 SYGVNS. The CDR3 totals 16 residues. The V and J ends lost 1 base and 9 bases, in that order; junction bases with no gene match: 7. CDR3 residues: CASSELGTGGFSEQFF. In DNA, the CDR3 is TGTGCCAGCAGTGAATTGGGGACAGGGGGCTTCAGTGAGCAGTTCTTC.

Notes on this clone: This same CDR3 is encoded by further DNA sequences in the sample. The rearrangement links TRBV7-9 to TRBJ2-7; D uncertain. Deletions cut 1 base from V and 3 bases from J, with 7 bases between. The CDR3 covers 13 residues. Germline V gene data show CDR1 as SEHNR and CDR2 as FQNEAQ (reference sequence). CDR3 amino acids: CASSLGAGYEQYF. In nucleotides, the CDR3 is TGTGCCAGCAGCTTAGGGGCCGGCTACGAGCAGTACTTC.

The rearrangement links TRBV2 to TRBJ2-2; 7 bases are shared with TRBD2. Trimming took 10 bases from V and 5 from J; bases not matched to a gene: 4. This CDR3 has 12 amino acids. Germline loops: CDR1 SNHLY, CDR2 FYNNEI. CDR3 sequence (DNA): TGTGCCATACTGGGGGGGACCGGGGAGCTGTTTTTT. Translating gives CAILGGTGELFF. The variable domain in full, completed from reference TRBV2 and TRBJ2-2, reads EPEVTQTPSHQVTQMGQEVILRCVPISNHLYFYWYRQILGQKVEFLVSFYNNEISEKSEIFDDQFSVERPDGSNFTLKIRSTKLEDSAMYFCAILGGTGELFFGEGSRLTVL.

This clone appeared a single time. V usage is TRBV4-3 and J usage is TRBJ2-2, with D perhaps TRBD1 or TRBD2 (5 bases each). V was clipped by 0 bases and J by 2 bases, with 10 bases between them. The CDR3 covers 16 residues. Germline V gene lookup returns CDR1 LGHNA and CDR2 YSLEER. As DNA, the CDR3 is TGCGCCAGCAGCCAAGATGAGGGGCGCAACACCGGGGAGCTGTTTTTT. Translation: CASSQDEGRNTGELFF.

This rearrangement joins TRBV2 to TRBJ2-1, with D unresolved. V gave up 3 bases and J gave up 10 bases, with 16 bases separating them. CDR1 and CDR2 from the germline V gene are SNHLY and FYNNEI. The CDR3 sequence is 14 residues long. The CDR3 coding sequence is TGTGCCAGCAGTGACCGGGCCCGAGATCCCGAGCAGTTCTTC. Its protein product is CASSDRARDPEQFF.

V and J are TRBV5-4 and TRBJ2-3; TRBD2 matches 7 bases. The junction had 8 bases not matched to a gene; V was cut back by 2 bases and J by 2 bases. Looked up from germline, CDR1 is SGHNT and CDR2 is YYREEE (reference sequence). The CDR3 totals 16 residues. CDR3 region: CASSFNREGSTDTQYF. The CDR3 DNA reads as TGTGCCAGCAGCTTCAATAGGGAGGGCTCCACAGATACGCAGTATTTT.

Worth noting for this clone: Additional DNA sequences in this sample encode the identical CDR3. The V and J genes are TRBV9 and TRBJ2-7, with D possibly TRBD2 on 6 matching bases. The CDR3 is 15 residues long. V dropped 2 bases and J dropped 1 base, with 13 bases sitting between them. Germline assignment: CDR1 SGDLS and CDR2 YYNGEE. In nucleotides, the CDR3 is TGTGCCAGCAGCGTCGGGGGACTCCCTTCCTACGAGCAGTACTTC. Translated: CASSVGGLPSYEQYF.

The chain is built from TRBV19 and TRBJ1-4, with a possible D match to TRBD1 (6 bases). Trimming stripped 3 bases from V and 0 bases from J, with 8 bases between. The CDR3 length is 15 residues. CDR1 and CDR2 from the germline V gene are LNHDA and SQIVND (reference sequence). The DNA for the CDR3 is TGTGCCAGTAGTATCGAGGGGGCAACTAATGAAAAACTGTTTTTT. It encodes CASSIEGATNEKLFF.

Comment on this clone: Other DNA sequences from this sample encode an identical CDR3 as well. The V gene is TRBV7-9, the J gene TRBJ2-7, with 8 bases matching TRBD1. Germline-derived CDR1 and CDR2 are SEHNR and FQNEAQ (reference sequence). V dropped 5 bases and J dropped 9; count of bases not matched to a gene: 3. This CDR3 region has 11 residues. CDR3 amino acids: CASSPGGWQYF. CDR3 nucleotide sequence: TGTGCCAGCAGCCCAGGGGGCTGGCAGTACTTC.

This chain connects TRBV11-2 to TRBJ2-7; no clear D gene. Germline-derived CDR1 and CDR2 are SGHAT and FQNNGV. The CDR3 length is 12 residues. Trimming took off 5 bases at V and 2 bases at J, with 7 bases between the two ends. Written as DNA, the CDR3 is TGTGCCAGCAGCGCGCCTACCTACGAGCAGTACTTC. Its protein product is CASSAPTYEQYF.